Each of the 7 T cell receptor beta chains below was sequenced from the same sample in a study of identical twins. MiXCR was run by TCRdb on the 5' RACE reads, yielding one entry per CDR3 protein. Among hundreds of thousands of distinct CDR3 sequences, less than 10% were seen once, and the ten largest hold roughly 0.9%. The data were also submitted as part of a second study, on yellow fever vaccine responses in identical twins.

Sequencing was carried out using PBMCs. The receptors derive from a woman aged 18-35 years in good health.

This clonotype was seen a few times. This chain links TRBV5-1 with TRBJ2-5; 8 bases fit TRBD1. The CDR3 has 16 amino acids. Germline CDR1 reads SGHRS; CDR2 reads YFSETQ. Trimming cost V 4 bases and J 3 bases; bases outside gene matches: 11. The CDR3 reads CASSGGTGGGEETQYF. The CDR3 coding sequence is TGCGCCAGCAGCGGCGGGACAGGCGGAGGGGAAGAGACCCAGTACTTC.

This chain uses TRBV24-1 with TRBJ2-1; D is perhaps TRBD1 (6 bases). Trimming removed 6 bases at V and 3 bases at J, with 8 bases between. CDR3 length: 13 residues. Germline-derived CDR1 and CDR2 are KGHDR and SFDVKD. CDR3 bases: TGTGCCACCAGTACAGGGAACTACAATGAGCAGTTCTTC. Its protein product is CATSTGNYNEQFF.

This clonotype was seen many times. J is TRBJ2-1 and V is TRBV9, with D maybe TRBD1 (5 bases). The CDR3 consists of 20 residues. V lost 0 bases, J lost 0 bases, and 22 bases lay in between. CDR1 SGDLS and CDR2 YYNGEE come from the germline V gene. The CDR3 here is CASSVAIEPRAVSSYNEQFF. DNA of the CDR3: TGTGCCAGCAGCGTAGCTATCGAACCCAGGGCGGTTAGCTCCTACAATGAGCAGTTCTTC.

This clonotype has just a few counts. The chain joins TRBV15 to TRBJ2-5; D unresolved. V was clipped by 5 bases and J by 0 bases, with 13 bases between them. The germline V gene has CDR1 LNHNV and CDR2 YYDKDF (reference sequence). The CDR3 length is 15 residues. The CDR3 nucleotides are TGTGCCACCAGCGTCCCCCGGGTGGACCAAGAGACCCAGTACTTC. This gives the protein CATSVPRVDQETQYF. Full variable domain (missing parts from reference TRBV15 and TRBJ2-5): DAMVIQNPRYQVTQFGKPVTLSCSQTLNHNVMYWYQQKSSQAPKLLFHYYDKDFNNEADTPDNFQSRRPNTSFCFLDIRSPGLGDTAMYLCATSVPRVDQETQYFGPGTRLLVL.

The chain uses TRBV25-1 and TRBJ2-7; perhaps TRBD1 as D (5 bases). Trimming cost V 8 bases and J 5 bases, with 16 bases left between them. The CDR3 has 13 amino acids. CDR1 and CDR2 from the germline V gene are MGHDK and SYGVNS. DNA for the CDR3: TGTGCCAGCGGGGCCCTGCAAAGGAACGAGCAGTACTTC. This codes for CASGALQRNEQYF.

To note about this clonotype: A much larger clone is a single base away; this may be a read error. The chain combines TRBV7-2 with TRBJ2-3; no definite D call. The J call may be wrong; the DNA end is better matched by TRBJ1-5. Germline CDR1 reads SGHTA; CDR2 reads FQGNSA. This CDR3 contains 14 residues. The CDR3 coding sequence is TGTGCCAGCAGCTTAGCGCTTGACACAGATACGCAGCATTTT. Translated, it gives CASSLALDTDTQHF.

This clonotype was recorded many times. The germline gene is not matched at one end of the junction; a read error may be the cause. The rearrangement joins TRBV2 to TRBJ2-3; 10 nucleotides match TRBD2. This CDR3 comprises 16 residues. CDR1 and CDR2 (germline): SNHLY, FYNNEI. The CDR3 region is CASREGTSGKEDTQYF. CDR3 coding DNA: TGTGCCAGCAGGGAAGGTACTAGCGGGAAGGAAGATACGCAGTATTTT.